This TCR beta chain was captured by sequencing in a study of technical replicates of blood from a handful of donors. Sequencing used immunoSEQ multiplex PCR; TCRdb keeps in-frame clones, though not all of them. This sample yields some 68,000 clones, of which around 95% are seen a single time; 0.24% belongs to the top ten. Trimming removed 4 bases at V and 3 bases at J, with 16 bases between. Germline assignment: CDR1 SNHLY and CDR2 FYNNEI. The CDR3 totals 16 residues. This TCR derives from a human donor in good health. The rearrangement links TRBV2 to TRBJ2-4; D perhaps matches TRBD2 (5 bases). Material: T cells isolated from PBMCs. CDR3 protein: CASSVGVVSVKNIQYF. In DNA, the CDR3 is TGTGCCAGCAGTGTCGGGGTCGTGTCGGTCAAAAACATTCAGTACTTC.